This T cell receptor (beta chain) was obtained from a study of T cells in tuberculosis. Study results and limitations: Active tuberculosis patients had shorter CDR3-alpha; the beta difference was nonsignificant.

On this clone: Its specificity is unknown.

Data came from immunoSEQ multiplex PCR; TCRdb stores just in-frame clones and leaves some out. The sample consists of approximately 30,000 clones, 97% of them appearing once. Germline CDR1 reads ENHRY; CDR2 reads SYGVKD. V gave up 4 bases and J gave up 6 bases, with 9 bases separating them. CDR3 size: 13 residues. Sequencing was performed on PBMCs. The sequence was obtained from a donor aged 10-29 years with latent tuberculosis or without tuberculosis infection. This chain uses TRBV10-3 with TRBJ2-2, with no clear D. The chain's CDR3 is CAISAIRAGELFF. In DNA, the CDR3 is TGTGCCATCAGTGCGATTAGAGCCGGGGAGCTGTTTTTT.